The sample holds many counts of the clone carrying this T cell receptor (beta chain). Data came from immunoSEQ multiplex PCR; TCRdb stores just in-frame clones and leaves some out. Singletons are absent from the sample, which has about 37,000 clones. This sample is part of a study of T cell clonality in common variable immunodeficiency. The sample taken for sequencing was peripheral blood mononuclear cells. This receptor was obtained from a person aged 18 to 75 in good health.

CDR3 DNA (partial): TGTGCCTGGAGTTGGGGGGGGCGTCAAACTGAA. It yields the protein CAWSWGGRQTE. The entire CDR3 protein is CAWSWGGRQTEAFF. The genes are TRBV30 and TRBJ1-1; the D gene is possibly TRBD1 (6 bases). The sequenced fragment ends 3 residues before the CDR3 boundary, so the rest is inferred from the germline J gene. The V gene's germline CDR1 is GTSNPN and CDR2 SVGIG (reference sequence). The CDR3 consists of 14 residues. The V gene lost 2 bases and the J gene lost 5 bases, with 15 bases spanning the gap.